The present entry profiles one T cell receptor beta chain with its context. Deletions cut 4 bases from V and 7 bases from J, with 17 bases between. The germline V gene encodes CDR1 SGHNT and CDR2 YYREEE (reference sequence). CDR3 size: 14 residues. In the source study's methods: Amplifying reference gene primers gave estimates of nucleated cell counts. Clones were read by immunoSEQ multiplex PCR, and TCRdb kept only the in-frame ones, dropping some. That table supplies the V and J calls and clone size; D and trimming were determined from the DNA. The sample yields 200,000 to 250,000 clones, 85% seen once. This record belongs to a study of blood T cell repertoires in COVID-19. About the study: The United States, Italy and Spain supplied acute and convalescent COVID-19 samples. Sources were T cells, B-cell-depleted T cells, or PBMCs; the material itself was cDNA or gDNA.

The sequenced sample consisted of peripheral blood. The clonotype originates from a man in his forties with acute or convalescent COVID-19. The chain links TRBV5-4 to TRBJ1-1, with TRBD1 as a possible D gene (5 bases). DNA of the CDR3: TGTGCCAGCAGCCTCGCCACAGGTAGGGTTGAAGCTTTCTTT. This codes for CASSLATGRVEAFF.